This record concerns one T cell receptor beta chain sequence. Its antigen is still unknown. On sorted subsets, replicate PCRs used 200 to 250 ng DNA, or roughly 30,000 T cell genomes. TCRdb's table, derived via immunoSEQ multiplex PCR, lists solely in-frame clones and lacks some. The profile covers about 2.4 million clones, with around 90% appearing a single time and around 0.14% taken by the ten largest. This sample was included in a study of shared clonotypes between healthy human individuals. Study-wide context: Each donor contributed plates that comprised three CD4 naive, three CD4 memory, two CD8 naive and one CD8 memory.

Study results and limitations: The represented genetic and exposure-history diversity was limited by the small number of donors.

The CDR3 has 17 amino acids. CDR1 is KGHSH, CDR2 LQKENI, per germline. With V trimmed by 2 bases and J by 6 bases, 8 bases remained unmatched. The receptor was derived from a man aged 18 to 35 in good health. The specimen sequenced was naive CD4+ T cells sorted from blood. Regarding subset: CD45RA+ positively selected. This chain uses TRBV18 with TRBJ1-5, with 12 nucleotides matching TRBD1. The CDR3 nucleotides are TGTGCCAGCTCACCATTTGGGGACAGGGGGCTAATTCAGCCCCAGCATTTT. Translated, it gives CASSPFGDRGLIQPQHF.